Below, 15 T cell receptor beta chains from the same sample are listed, as sequenced in a study of T-cell reconstitution after alpha-beta-depleted transplantation in children. Construction of the TCRbeta library involved unique molecular identifiers. TCRdb re-called the PCR reads through MiXCR, storing one row per CDR3 protein. The data hold roughly 790,000 distinct CDR3 sequences, with less than 20% observed a single time. The sample was PBMCs, mostly from graft donor cells, taken 360 days after TCRalphabeta/CD19-depleted stem cell transplant. These receptors all stem from a male patient between 10 and 17 years old who had a stem cell transplant for acute lymphoblastic leukemia, so the T cells may come from the graft donor.

In this sample, this clonotype turned up a few times. V is TRBV30 and J is TRBJ2-1; tentative D call: TRBD1 (6 bases). The germline V and J ends were trimmed by 5 bases and 4 bases, with 12 bases remaining between them. The length of the CDR3 is 13 residues. Germline V gene sequence: CDR1 GTSNPN, CDR2 SVGIG (reference sequence). The CDR3 coding sequence is TGTGCCTGGGCCGGGACACCGTACAATGAGCAGTTCTTC. Protein sequence: CAWAGTPYNEQFF.

This clonotype was detected many times. This chain joins TRBV5-1 and TRBJ2-7, with TRBD1 matching over 8 bases. J was trimmed by 3 bases and V by 4 bases; bases with no gene match: 9. The CDR3 runs 15 residues. Germline CDR1 SGHRS, CDR2 YFSETQ. The CDR3 loop is CASSAFGTGFYEQYF. The CDR3 bases are TGCGCCAGCAGCGCGTTTGGGACAGGTTTCTACGAGCAGTACTTC.

The chain couples TRBV4-2 to TRBJ2-2; 11 bases agree with TRBD2. This CDR3 comprises 19 residues. Germline CDR1 reads LGHNA; CDR2 reads YNFKEQ. J lost 4 bases, V lost 0 bases, and 10 bases had no gene match. CDR3 in amino acids: CASSQEGRGLAGGTGELFF. CDR3 bases: TGTGCCAGCAGCCAAGAAGGGCGCGGCCTAGCGGGAGGCACCGGGGAGCTGTTTTTT.

V usage is TRBV7-9 and J usage is TRBJ1-2; D perhaps matches TRBD1 (5 bases). V was clipped by 3 bases and J by 0 bases, with 11 bases between them. This CDR3 is built from 15 residues. Germline V gene sequence: CDR1 SEHNR, CDR2 FQNEAQ (reference sequence). This chain's CDR3 is CASSLPATANYGYTF. For the CDR3, the DNA is TGTGCCAGCAGCTTGCCCGCGACAGCTAACTATGGCTACACCTTC.

The chain couples TRBV10-3 to TRBJ2-4; 8 bases agree with TRBD1. V dropped 6 bases and J dropped 0; count of bases not matched to a gene: 13. The germline V gene encodes CDR1 ENHRY and CDR2 SYGVKD. The CDR3 length is 18 residues. CDR3 nucleotide sequence: TGTGCCATCAGCGAACCCAGGACAGGGATGGGAGCCAAAAACATTCAGTACTTC. Translated: CAISEPRTGMGAKNIQYF.

The chain carries TRBV5-1 and TRBJ2-1, with 8 bases identical to TRBD1. The CDR3 runs to 16 residues. CDR1 is SGHRS and CDR2 is YFSETQ in the germline V gene. V lost 4 bases, J lost 0 bases, and 6 bases stayed unmatched. CDR3 sequence: CASSRGQVSSYNEQFF. The DNA of the CDR3 is TGCGCCAGCAGCCGGGGACAGGTGAGCTCCTACAATGAGCAGTTCTTC.

In this sample, this clonotype turned up a few times. This sequence joins TRBV2 and TRBJ1-2; perhaps TRBD1 as D (6 bases). Between the trimmed V and J ends, which lost 6 bases and 4 bases, there was a span of 24 bases. Per germline, CDR1 SNHLY and CDR2 FYNNEI. The CDR3 consists of 17 residues. Written as DNA, the CDR3 is TGTGCCAGCAGCCCCAGGGGAGGGGCGAAGGTTCTCTATGGCTACACCTTC. Protein product: CASSPRGGAKVLYGYTF.

The genes are TRBV5-1 and TRBJ1-6; 7 nucleotides agree with TRBD1. The length of the CDR3 is 15 residues. CDR1 is SGHRS, CDR2 YFSETQ, per germline. V lost 3 bases to trimming and J lost 6 bases; unmatched junction nucleotides: 6. CDR3 loop: CASSWAGQVNSPLHF. CDR3 bases: TGCGCCAGCAGCTGGGCCGGACAGGTTAATTCACCCCTCCACTTT.

This clonotype was counted only a few times. This sequence joins TRBV10-3 and TRBJ1-5; D is ambiguous. Trimming removed 5 bases from V and 3 bases from J, with 11 bases in between. The CDR3 sequence is 14 residues long. Germline CDR1 reads ENHRY; CDR2 reads SYGVKD. CDR3 sequence: CAISSTVDNQPQHF. In DNA form, the CDR3 reads TGTGCCATCAGTTCGACCGTTGACAATCAGCCCCAGCATTTT.

This clonotype turned up a few times. The rearrangement uses TRBV5-1 and TRBJ2-4; TRBD1 agrees at 8 bases. The CDR3 length is 13 residues. The germline V gene has CDR1 SGHRS and CDR2 YFSETQ. The ends lost 6 bases at V and 4 bases at J; junction bases unmatched: 3. The CDR3 spells CASKRTGKNIQYF. CDR3 in DNA: TGCGCCAGCAAGCGGACAGGGAAAAACATTCAGTACTTC.

This clonotype was seen only a few times. The chain combines TRBV7-9 with TRBJ2-5; 8 positions match TRBD1. Germline V CDR1 and CDR2: SEHNR, FQNEAQ (reference sequence). This CDR3 region has 14 residues. V was pared by 4 bases and J by 0 bases, with 1 base of the junction left unmatched. The DNA for the CDR3 is TGTGCCAGCAGCTCCAGGGGGCACCAAGAGACCCAGTACTTC. Translation gives CASSSRGHQETQYF.

The gene calls are TRBV6-5 and TRBJ1-5, with D hard to call. Looked up from germline, CDR1 is MNHEY and CDR2 is SVGAGI. There are 15 residues in the CDR3. Trimming left V 0 bases short and J 2 bases short, with 8 bases between. In nucleotides, the CDR3 is TGTGCCAGCAGTTACTCAGGCCTGGGCAATCAGCCCCAGCATTTT. Encoded protein: CASSYSGLGNQPQHF.

The V gene is TRBV7-9, the J gene TRBJ2-1, with 11 bases matching TRBD2. Germline CDR1 and CDR2: SEHNR and FQNEAQ (reference sequence). This CDR3 spans 17 amino acids. The J segment lost 1 base and the V segment lost 7 bases, leaving 9 bases of the junction unmatched. The CDR3 DNA reads TGTGCCAGCAACATTCTAGCGGGAGGATCGTCCTACAATGAGCAGTTCTTC. It encodes CASNILAGGSSYNEQFF. The complete variable domain, with remaining parts taken from reference TRBV7-9 and TRBJ2-1, reads DTGVSQNPRHKITKRGQNVTFRCDPISEHNRLYWYRQTLGQGPEFLTYFQNEAQLEKSRLLSDRFSAERPKGSFSTLEIQRTEQGDSAMYLCASNILAGGSSYNEQFFGPGTRLTVL.

The rearrangement links TRBV14 to TRBJ2-7; D is possibly TRBD1 (6 bases). The CDR3 is 15 residues long. Germline CDR1 SGHDN, CDR2 FVKESK. The ends were cut back, 0 bases at V and 2 bases at J, with 11 bases in the middle. The CDR3 protein is CASSQDRDRTYEQYF. The CDR3 DNA sequence: TGTGCCAGCAGCCAAGACCGAGACAGGACCTACGAGCAGTACTTC.

The rearrangement links TRBV9 to TRBJ2-5; 7 bases are a match to TRBD2. V lost 0 bases, J lost 3 bases, and 11 bases stayed unmatched. Germline V lookup: CDR1 SGDLS, CDR2 YYNGEE. The CDR3 has 17 amino acids. Here the CDR3 DNA reads TGTGCCAGCAGCGTAGGGGTCGAGGGGACTATAAAAGAGACCCAGTACTTC. Encoded protein: CASSVGVEGTIKETQYF.